The 25 T cell receptor beta chains below were found in one sample sequenced in a study of OX40 agonist ivuxolimab in advanced cancers. This table comes from immunoSEQ multiplex PCR, and its TCRdb copy is limited to in-frame clones, with some not included. Counted here are more than 85,000 clones, about nine tenths occurring once; the ten biggest clones make up under 0.4%. Material: CD4+ or CD8+ T cells sorted from blood, obtained in a trial of the OX40 agonist ivuxolimab. The receptors were gathered from an adult with an advanced solid tumor such as melanoma, head and neck, liver or kidney cancer.

This sequence joins TRBV6-5 and TRBJ2-3; D remains unclear. Trimming cost V 2 bases and J 7 bases, with 13 bases left between them. Germline V gene data show CDR1 as MNHEY and CDR2 as SVGAGI. There are 14 residues in the CDR3. The CDR3 loop reads CASSYGSSVYTQYF. The CDR3 nucleotides read TGTGCCAGCAGTTACGGGTCGTCAGTATATACGCAGTATTTT.

V usage is TRBV11-2 and J usage is TRBJ2-5; tentatively, D is TRBD2 (6 bases). The germline CDR1 and CDR2 sequences are SGHAT and FQNNGV. The CDR3 extends over 15 amino acids. The ends were cut back, 5 bases at V and 5 bases at J, with 18 bases in the middle. The CDR3 sequence: CASSHRGTLGETQYF. As DNA, the CDR3 is TGTGCCAGCAGCCACCGGGGGACCCTGGGGGAGACCCAGTACTTC.

V gene TRBV9 combines with J gene TRBJ2-1; 9 nucleotides align to TRBD2. This CDR3 contains 17 residues. In germline, CDR1 is SGDLS, CDR2 YYNGEE. J gave up 4 bases and V 0 bases, and 8 bases lay outside the gene matches. As DNA, the CDR3 is TGTGCCAGCAGCGTAGGGCCTAGCGGGACCGGTTACAATGAGCAGTTCTTC. Its protein product is CASSVGPSGTGYNEQFF.

The chain employs TRBV19 and TRBJ2-2; 8 nucleotides align to TRBD2. The CDR3 totals 16 residues. CDR1 is LNHDA, CDR2 SQIVND, per germline (reference sequence). V gave up 5 bases and J gave up 3 bases; unmatched junction bases: 8. CDR3 in DNA: TGTGCCAGTAGTCGAGCCGGGACTAGTGACACCGGGGAGCTGTTTTTT. It translates to CASSRAGTSDTGELFF.

The chain links TRBV5-1 to TRBJ2-5; D unresolved. The CDR3 extends over 11 amino acids. Germline-derived CDR1 and CDR2 are SGHRS and YFSETQ. The germline V and J ends were trimmed by 4 bases and 3 bases, with 4 bases remaining between them. The CDR3 nucleotides read TGCGCCAGCAGCGGAGAAGAGACCCAGTACTTC. Translated: CASSGEETQYF.

This clone came up once. This sequence joins TRBV7-2 and TRBJ2-4; D possibly corresponds to TRBD1 (5 bases). The CDR3 runs 17 residues. V was pared by 1 base and J by 5 bases, with 18 bases between. Germline V gene data show CDR1 as SGHTA and CDR2 as FQGNSA. CDR3 in amino acids: CASSLEGSWAGQNIQYF. DNA of the CDR3: TGTGCCAGCAGCTTAGAGGGATCTTGGGCAGGGCAAAACATTCAGTACTTC.

This sequence joins TRBV2 and TRBJ2-1; TRBD2 might be the D (6 bases). With 7 bases removed from V and 5 bases from J, the gap between germline ends came to 15 bases. CDR3 size: 14 residues. Germline CDR1 SNHLY, CDR2 FYNNEI. Here the CDR3 DNA reads TGTGCCAGCAATCGACTAGTTTCCGACAATGAGCAGTTCTTC. Amino acid sequence: CASNRLVSDNEQFF. The full variable domain, completed using reference TRBV2 and TRBJ2-1, is EPEVTQTPSHQVTQMGQEVILRCVPISNHLYFYWYRQILGQKVEFLVSFYNNEISEKSEIFDDQFSVERPDGSNFTLKIRSTKLEDSAMYFCASNRLVSDNEQFFGPGTRLTVL.

The chain links TRBV25-1 to TRBJ1-2, with a weak D call TRBD1 (6 bases). V was shortened by 5 bases and J by 5 bases, with 21 bases between the two germline ends. Germline CDR1 is MGHDK and CDR2 is SYGVNS. This CDR3 is 16 amino acids long. The CDR3 nucleotides read TGTGCCAGCAGTTCAACAATAGCAGGGGTTAATTATGGCTACACCTTC. It encodes CASSSTIAGVNYGYTF.

This chain connects TRBV27 to TRBJ2-7, with TRBD2 identical over 9 bases. The V segment lost 2 bases and the J segment 2 bases; nucleotides outside the gene matches: 4. The V gene's germline CDR1 is MNHEY and CDR2 SMNVEV (reference sequence). CDR3 length: 15 residues. The CDR3 DNA is TGTGCCAGCAGTTTAAAGCGGGAGGACCCCTACGAGCAGTACTTC. Its translation is CASSLKREDPYEQYF.

The chain employs TRBV9 and TRBJ2-5; 7 bases are shared with TRBD2. The CDR3 length is 16 residues. V was pared by 0 bases and J by 4 bases, with 9 bases of the junction left unmatched. Germline V gene lookup returns CDR1 SGDLS and CDR2 YYNGEE. In nucleotides, the CDR3 is TGTGCCAGCAGCGTAGTTGAGGGAGGGCCAGTAGAGACCCAGTACTTC. Its protein product is CASSVVEGGPVETQYF.

A note on this clone: A junction boundary mismatches the germline segment, possibly from a read error. The gene calls are TRBV6-1 and TRBJ1-1; D uncertain. The CDR3 has 13 residues. Germline V gene data show CDR1 as MNHNS and CDR2 as SASEGT. In DNA, the CDR3 is TGTGCCAGCAGAGAAGCGGGGAACACTGAAGCTTTCTTT. It translates to CASREAGNTEAFF.

The V call is TRBV4-3, the J call TRBJ2-7, with D tentatively TRBD1 or TRBD2 (6 bases each). This CDR3 comprises 15 residues. The germline gives CDR1 LGHNA, CDR2 YSLEER. V gave up 1 base and J gave up 2 bases, with 12 bases separating them. Written as DNA, the CDR3 is TGCGCCAGCAGCCAAGTCTGGGGGGCAGCCTACGAGCAGTACTTC. Protein product: CASSQVWGAAYEQYF.

V is TRBV4-3 and J is TRBJ2-7; the D gene could be TRBD1 or TRBD2 (5 bases each). This CDR3 is built from 17 residues. Trimming left V 3 bases short and J 0 bases short, with 18 bases between. Looked up from germline, CDR1 is LGHNA and CDR2 is YSLEER. CDR3 coding DNA: TGCGCCAGCAGCCAGGGACGCGGGTTAACGCACTCCTACGAGCAGTACTTC. Protein sequence: CASSQGRGLTHSYEQYF.

This clone showed up just once. The rearrangement links TRBV4-1 to TRBJ2-3, with D perhaps matching TRBD1 (6 bases). The CDR3 extends over 16 amino acids. CDR1 is MGHRA and CDR2 is YSYEKL in the germline V gene. V was clipped by 5 bases and J by 0 bases, with 15 bases between them. Here the CDR3 reads CASSKQGTTSTDTQYF. The CDR3 nucleotides read TGCGCCAGCAGCAAACAGGGCACAACTAGCACAGATACGCAGTATTTT.

The chain has TRBV6-5 and TRBJ2-7, with unresolved D. Germline V gene data show CDR1 as MNHEY and CDR2 as SVGAGI. V was shortened by 2 bases and J by 3 bases, with 8 bases between the two germline ends. The CDR3 runs to 13 residues. In DNA form, the CDR3 reads TGTGCCAGCAGTTACGGACCCCGCTACGAGCAGTACTTC. Its translation: CASSYGPRYEQYF.

This chain joins TRBV5-6 and TRBJ1-4; D is possibly TRBD1 (6 bases). Trimming pared 4 bases from V and 1 base from J, leaving 23 bases between. CDR1 and CDR2 (germline): SGHDT, YYEEEE. The CDR3 runs 19 residues. CDR3 sequence: CASSIYGGAGFQTNEKLFF. In DNA form, the CDR3 reads TGTGCCAGCAGCATATACGGGGGCGCGGGATTTCAAACTAATGAAAAACTGTTTTTT.

There are a few counts of this clone. This chain connects TRBV11-2 to TRBJ2-7; a possible D gene is TRBD2 (6 bases). Per the germline V gene, CDR1 is SGHAT and CDR2 is FQNNGV. The CDR3 is 14 amino acids. V was cut by 1 base and J by 7 bases, with 14 bases left in between. The CDR3 spells CASSLGRATREQYF. The CDR3 bases are TGTGCCAGCAGCTTAGGGAGGGCGACGCGGGAGCAGTACTTC.

V gene TRBV28 combines with J gene TRBJ2-5; D unclear. V was pared by 10 bases and J by 5 bases, with 11 bases between. The CDR3 is 11 residues long. Per the germline V gene, CDR1 is MDHEN and CDR2 is SYDVKM. Here the CDR3 DNA reads TGTGCCACCGAGGCCGTTGAGACCCAGTACTTC. Its translation: CATEAVETQYF.

Worth noting for this clone: The sample carries other DNA sequences with the same CDR3. CDR3 residues: CASSIGTANYGYTF. The CDR3 DNA is TGTGCCAGTAGTATCGGGACAGCTAACTATGGCTACACCTTC. This chain links TRBV19 with TRBJ1-2, with 7 bases aligning to TRBD1. CDR3 size: 14 residues. V dropped 3 bases and J dropped 0; count of bases not matched to a gene: 1. In germline, CDR1 is LNHDA, CDR2 SQIVND (reference sequence).

The chain has TRBV4-1 and TRBJ2-5; no definite D call. This CDR3 is built from 14 residues. V was clipped by 8 bases and J by 2 bases, with 15 bases between them. Looked up from germline, CDR1 is MGHRA and CDR2 is YSYEKL. The DNA for the CDR3 is TGCGCCAGCGCGGTTCGTCAGACACAAGAGACCCAGTACTTC. Residues: CASAVRQTQETQYF.

This chain links TRBV4-1 with TRBJ2-1, with 11 bases that match TRBD1. V was clipped by 5 bases and J by 2 bases; unmatched bases: 2. This CDR3 is built from 15 residues. Per the germline V gene, CDR1 is MGHRA and CDR2 is YSYEKL. This chain's CDR3 is CASSGGQGAYNEQFF. CDR3 nucleotide sequence: TGCGCCAGCAGCGGGGGACAGGGGGCCTACAATGAGCAGTTCTTC.

The CDR3 DNA reads as TGTGCCAGCAGCTCTGGGCCCCTAGCGGATACGCAGTATTTT. Encoded protein: CASSSGPLADTQYF. The chain is built from TRBV28 and TRBJ2-3, with D maybe TRBD2 (6 bases). The CDR3 is made up of 14 amino acids. The germline CDR1 and CDR2 sequences are MDHEN and SYDVKM. Trimming removed 6 bases from V and 6 bases from J, with 16 bases in between.

The V call is TRBV7-2, the J call TRBJ1-5; 7 bases align to TRBD1. With V trimmed by 1 base and J by 6 bases, 6 bases remained unmatched. The germline CDR1 and CDR2 sequences are SGHTA and FQGNSA. The CDR3 is 15 residues long. The CDR3 sequence: CASSLDKGAAQPQHF. The CDR3 DNA reads as TGTGCCAGCAGCTTAGATAAGGGGGCCGCTCAGCCCCAGCATTTT.

The chain is built from TRBV5-4 and TRBJ2-2; no firm D call. Germline-derived CDR1 and CDR2 are SGHNT and YYREEE (reference sequence). Trimming took 0 bases from V and 7 from J, leaving 7 bases between them. CDR3 length: 13 amino acids. The CDR3 coding sequence is TGTGCCAGCAGCTTGGGGGAATACGGGGAGCTGTTTTTT. Its protein product is CASSLGEYGELFF. The whole variable domain, filled in from reference TRBV5-4 and TRBJ2-2, reads ETGVTQSPTHLIKTRGQQVTLRCSSQSGHNTVSWYQQALGQGPQFIFQYYREEENGRGNFPPRFSGLQFPNYSSELNVNALELDDSALYLCASSLGEYGELFFGEGSRLTVL.

This chain links TRBV5-1 with TRBJ2-1, with unresolved D. The germline V gene has CDR1 SGHRS and CDR2 YFSETQ. Trimming stripped 0 bases from V and 7 bases from J, with 11 bases between. This CDR3 comprises 14 residues. As DNA, the CDR3 is TGCGCCAGCAGCTTGGGGGCCTTGTTGAATGAGCAGTTCTTC. It is translated as CASSLGALLNEQFF.